This T cell receptor (beta chain) was sequenced during a study of T-cell reconstitution after alpha-beta-depleted transplantation in children. Study-wide results and caveats: About two months after transplant, alpha-beta T cells reportedly came from several hundred expanded graft clones.

This CDR3 is 16 amino acids long. Trimming cost V 2 bases and J 7 bases, with 18 bases left between them. Unique molecular identifiers were used in preparing the TCRbeta library. Using its own MiXCR run on the PCR reads, TCRdb lists one record per CDR3 protein. The sample has 450,000 to 700,000 distinct CDR3 sequences, 25% to 30% seen once. As to this clonotype: Its antigen is undetermined.

The chain couples TRBV12-3 or TRBV12-4 to TRBJ2-1; D tentatively reads TRBD1 or TRBD2 (6 bases each). The source of this sequence is a boy less than two years old with Wiskott-Aldrich syndrome, due to receive a stem cell transplant. This sample comprised PBMCs, obtained before TCRalphabeta/CD19-depleted stem cell transplant. The CDR3 nucleotides are TGTGCCAGCAGTTTAAGGGGCGGGGTGGGGGCAAATGAGCAGTTCTTC. Translation gives CASSLRGGVGANEQFF.